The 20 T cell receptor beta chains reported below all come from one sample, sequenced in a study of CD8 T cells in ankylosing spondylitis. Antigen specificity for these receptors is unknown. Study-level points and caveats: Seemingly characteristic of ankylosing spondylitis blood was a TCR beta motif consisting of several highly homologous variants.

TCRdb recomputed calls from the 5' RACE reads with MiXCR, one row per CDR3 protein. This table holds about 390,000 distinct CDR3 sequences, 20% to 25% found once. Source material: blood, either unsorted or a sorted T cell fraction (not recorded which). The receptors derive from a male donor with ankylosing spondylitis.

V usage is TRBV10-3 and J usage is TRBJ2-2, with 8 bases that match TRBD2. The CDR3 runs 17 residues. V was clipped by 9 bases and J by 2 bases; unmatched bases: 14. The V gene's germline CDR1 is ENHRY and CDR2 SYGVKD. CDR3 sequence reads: CAITRTIAGPNTGELFF. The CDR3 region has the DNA TGTGCCATAACGCGGACGATAGCGGGACCCAACACCGGGGAGCTGTTTTTT.

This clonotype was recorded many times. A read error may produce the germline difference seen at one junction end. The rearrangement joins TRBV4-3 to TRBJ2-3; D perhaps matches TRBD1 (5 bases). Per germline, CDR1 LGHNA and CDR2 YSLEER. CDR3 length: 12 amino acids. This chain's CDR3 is CASSQDSGLKHF. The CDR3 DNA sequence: TGCGCCAGCAGCCAAGATTCAGGGCTTAAACATTTT.

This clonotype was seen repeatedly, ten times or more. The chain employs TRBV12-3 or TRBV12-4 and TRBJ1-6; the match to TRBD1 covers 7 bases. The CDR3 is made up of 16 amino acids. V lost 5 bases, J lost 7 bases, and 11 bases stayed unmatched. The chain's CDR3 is CASSGAPTGPNSPLHF. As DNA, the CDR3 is TGTGCCAGCAGTGGGGCCCCGACAGGGCCCAATTCACCCCTCCACTTT.

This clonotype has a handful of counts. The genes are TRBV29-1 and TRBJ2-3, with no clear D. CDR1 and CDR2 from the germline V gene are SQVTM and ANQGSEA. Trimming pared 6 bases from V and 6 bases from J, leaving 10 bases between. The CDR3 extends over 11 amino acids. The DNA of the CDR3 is TGCAGCGTGGAGTTGGAGGATACGCAGTATTTT. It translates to CSVELEDTQYF.

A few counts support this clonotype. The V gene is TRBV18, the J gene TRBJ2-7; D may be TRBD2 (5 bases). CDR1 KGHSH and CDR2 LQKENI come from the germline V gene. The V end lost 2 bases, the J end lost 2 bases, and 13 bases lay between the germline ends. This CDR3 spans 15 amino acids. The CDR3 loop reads CASSPSGYSPYEQYF. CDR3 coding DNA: TGTGCCAGCTCACCAAGCGGCTATTCCCCCTACGAGCAGTACTTC.

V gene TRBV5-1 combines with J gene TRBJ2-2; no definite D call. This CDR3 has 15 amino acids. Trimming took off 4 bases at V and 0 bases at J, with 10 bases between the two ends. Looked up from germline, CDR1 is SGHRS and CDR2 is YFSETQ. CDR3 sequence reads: CASSTRPPNTGELFF. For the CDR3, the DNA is TGCGCCAGCAGCACAAGGCCACCGAACACCGGGGAGCTGTTTTTT.

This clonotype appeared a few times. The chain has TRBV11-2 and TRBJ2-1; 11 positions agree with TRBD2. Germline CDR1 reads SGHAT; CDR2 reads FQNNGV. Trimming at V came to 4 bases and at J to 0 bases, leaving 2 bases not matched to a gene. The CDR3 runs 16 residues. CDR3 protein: CASSWTSGHSYNEQFF. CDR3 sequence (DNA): TGTGCCAGCAGCTGGACTAGCGGGCACTCCTACAATGAGCAGTTCTTC.

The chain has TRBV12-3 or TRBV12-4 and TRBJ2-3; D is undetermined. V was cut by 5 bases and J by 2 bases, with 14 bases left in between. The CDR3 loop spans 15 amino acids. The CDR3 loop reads CASSGRTAYTDTQYF. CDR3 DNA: TGTGCCAGCAGTGGCCGCACAGCTTACACAGATACGCAGTATTTT.

The CDR3 spells CSATGLAYYNEQFF. The CDR3 DNA sequence: TGCAGTGCTACAGGACTAGCCTACTACAATGAGCAGTTCTTC. The chain joins TRBV20-1 to TRBJ2-1; 8 bases match TRBD2. The CDR3 runs to 14 residues. Germline V CDR1 and CDR2: DFQATT, SNEGSKA (reference sequence). V was clipped by 4 bases and J by 3 bases; unmatched bases: 5.

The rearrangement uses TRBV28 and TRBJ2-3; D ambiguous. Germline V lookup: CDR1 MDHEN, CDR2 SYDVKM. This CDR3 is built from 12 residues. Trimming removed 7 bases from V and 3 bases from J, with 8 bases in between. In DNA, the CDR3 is TGTGCCAGCACCTCCGGGACAGATACGCAGTATTTT. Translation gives CASTSGTDTQYF.

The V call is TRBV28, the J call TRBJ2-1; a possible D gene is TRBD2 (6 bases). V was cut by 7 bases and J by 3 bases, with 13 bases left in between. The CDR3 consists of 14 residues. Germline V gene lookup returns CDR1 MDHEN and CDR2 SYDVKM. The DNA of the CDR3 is TGTGCCAGCACTCGACTAGAAGGCTACAATGAGCAGTTCTTC. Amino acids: CASTRLEGYNEQFF.

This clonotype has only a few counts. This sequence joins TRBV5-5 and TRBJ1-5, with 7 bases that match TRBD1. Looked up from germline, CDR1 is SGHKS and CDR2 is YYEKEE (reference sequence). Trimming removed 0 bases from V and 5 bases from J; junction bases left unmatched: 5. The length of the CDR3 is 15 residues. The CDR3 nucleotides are TGTGCCAGCAGCTTGGTGGGGACAGATTATCAGCCCCAGCATTTT. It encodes CASSLVGTDYQPQHF.

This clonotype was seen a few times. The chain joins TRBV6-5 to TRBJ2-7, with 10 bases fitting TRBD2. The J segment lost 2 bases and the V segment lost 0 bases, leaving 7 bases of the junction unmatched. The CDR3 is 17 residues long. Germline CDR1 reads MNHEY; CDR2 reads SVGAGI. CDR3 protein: CASSYSRTGTSAYEQYF. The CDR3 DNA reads TGTGCCAGCAGTTACTCGAGAACCGGGACTAGCGCCTACGAGCAGTACTTC.

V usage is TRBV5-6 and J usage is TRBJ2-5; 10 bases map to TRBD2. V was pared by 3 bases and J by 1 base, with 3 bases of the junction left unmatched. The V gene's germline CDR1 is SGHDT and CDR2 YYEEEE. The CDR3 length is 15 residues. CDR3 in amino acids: CASSSGLAVQETQYF. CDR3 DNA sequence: TGTGCCAGCAGCTCCGGACTAGCGGTCCAAGAGACCCAGTACTTC.

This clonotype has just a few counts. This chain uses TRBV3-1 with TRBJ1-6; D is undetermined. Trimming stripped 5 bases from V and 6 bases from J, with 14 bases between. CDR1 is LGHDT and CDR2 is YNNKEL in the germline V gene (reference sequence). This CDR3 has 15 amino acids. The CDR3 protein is CASSATTNFNSPLHF. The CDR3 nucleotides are TGTGCCAGCAGCGCTACCACTAATTTTAATTCACCCCTCCACTTT.

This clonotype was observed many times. As DNA, the CDR3 is TGTGCCAGCAGCTTGGATCGTTGGGGCTCTTCAGTTAATGAGCAGTTCTTC. Translating it yields CASSLDRWGSSVNEQFF. This chain uses TRBV5-5 with TRBJ2-1; weak D call: TRBD1 (5 bases). Germline CDR1 SGHKS, CDR2 YYEKEE (reference sequence). CDR3 size: 17 residues. V was clipped by 0 bases and J by 7 bases, with 20 bases between them.

In DNA form, the CDR3 reads TGTGCCATCAGACAGGGAGACAAGCAAGAGACCCAGTACTTC. It translates to CAIRQGDKQETQYF. This chain links TRBV10-3 with TRBJ2-5, with a weak D call TRBD1 (6 bases). Per the germline V gene, CDR1 is ENHRY and CDR2 is SYGVKD. The V end was cut by 6 bases, the J end by 2 bases, with 13 bases between. The CDR3 has 14 residues.

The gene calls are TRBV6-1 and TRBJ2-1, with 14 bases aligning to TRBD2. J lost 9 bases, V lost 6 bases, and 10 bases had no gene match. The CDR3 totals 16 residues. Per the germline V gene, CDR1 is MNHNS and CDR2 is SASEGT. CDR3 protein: CASSRTTSGRAGEQFF. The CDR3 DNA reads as TGTGCCAGCAGCCGTACGACTAGCGGGAGGGCCGGTGAGCAGTTCTTC.

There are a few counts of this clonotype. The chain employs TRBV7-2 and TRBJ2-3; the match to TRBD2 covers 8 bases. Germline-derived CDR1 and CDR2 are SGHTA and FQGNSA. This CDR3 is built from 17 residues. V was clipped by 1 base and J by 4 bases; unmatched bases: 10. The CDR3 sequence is CASSLGSGTRGADTQYF. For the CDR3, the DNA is TGTGCCAGCAGCTTAGGAAGCGGGACTAGGGGGGCAGATACGCAGTATTTT.

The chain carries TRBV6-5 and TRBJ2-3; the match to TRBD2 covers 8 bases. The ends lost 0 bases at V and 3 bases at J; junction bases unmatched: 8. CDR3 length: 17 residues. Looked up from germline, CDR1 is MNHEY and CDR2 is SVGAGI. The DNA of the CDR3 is TGTGCCAGCAGTTACTCTGCTTTAAGCGGGAGAACAGATACGCAGTATTTT. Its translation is CASSYSALSGRTDTQYF.